This TCR beta chain was documented in a study of technical replicates of blood from several donors. Assay used: immunoSEQ multiplex PCR; TCRdb lists only in-frame clones, some missing. There are roughly 87,000 clones in the sample; more than 85% occur only once, and around 0.37% lies in the top ten. Looked up from germline, CDR1 is SGHRS and CDR2 is YFSETQ. This CDR3 comprises 14 residues. V was pared by 0 bases and J by 6 bases, with 6 bases of the junction left unmatched. The chain has TRBV5-1 and TRBJ2-7; 7 nucleotides align to TRBD1. The sequence was obtained from a human donor in good health. The sequenced material came from T cells isolated from PBMCs. CDR3 sequence: CASSLGQGPVEQYF. The CDR3 bases are TGCGCCAGCAGCTTGGGACAGGGACCCGTCGAGCAGTACTTC.